The clone carrying this TCR beta chain has a count of ten or more. These data are taken from a study of identical twins. V was clipped by 0 bases and J by 4 bases, with 7 bases between them. The CDR3 covers 13 residues. Germline V lookup: CDR1 SGHRS, CDR2 YFSETQ. TCRdb called the 5' RACE reads again in MiXCR, with one record for every CDR3 protein. The table has roughly 690,000 distinct CDR3 sequences, 21% seen once. The same specimen was also included in a second study, on T cells expressing NK-cell markers.

The specimen was PBMCs. The TCR originated in a young woman in good health. V gene TRBV5-1 combines with J gene TRBJ1-2; D unclear. This CDR3 reads CASSLDSSYGYTF. The CDR3 nucleotides read TGCGCCAGCAGCTTGGACAGTTCCTATGGCTACACCTTC.